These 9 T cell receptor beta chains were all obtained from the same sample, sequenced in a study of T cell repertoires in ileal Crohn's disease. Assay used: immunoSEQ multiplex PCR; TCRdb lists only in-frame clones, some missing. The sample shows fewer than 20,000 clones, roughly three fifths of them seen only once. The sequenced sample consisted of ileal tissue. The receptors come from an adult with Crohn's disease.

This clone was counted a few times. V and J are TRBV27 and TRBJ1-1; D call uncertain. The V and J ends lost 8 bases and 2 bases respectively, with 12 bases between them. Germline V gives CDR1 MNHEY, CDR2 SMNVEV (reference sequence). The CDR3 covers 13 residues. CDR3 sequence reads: CASYRGYNTEAFF. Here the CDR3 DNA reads TGTGCCAGCTACAGAGGGTATAACACTGAAGCTTTCTTT.

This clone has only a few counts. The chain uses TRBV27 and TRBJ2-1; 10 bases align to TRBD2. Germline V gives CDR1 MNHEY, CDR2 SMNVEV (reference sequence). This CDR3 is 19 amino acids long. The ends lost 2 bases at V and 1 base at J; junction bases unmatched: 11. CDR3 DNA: TGTGCCAGCAGTTTAGGGCCCCCCTCTAGCGGGAGTTCCTACAATGAGCAGTTCTTC. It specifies CASSLGPPSSGSSYNEQFF.

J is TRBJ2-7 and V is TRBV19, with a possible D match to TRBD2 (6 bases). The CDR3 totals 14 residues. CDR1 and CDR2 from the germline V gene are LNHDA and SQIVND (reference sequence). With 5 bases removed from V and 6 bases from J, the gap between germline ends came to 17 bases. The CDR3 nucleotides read TGTGCCAGTAGTCGCAGCTCAGCGGGTGGCGAGCAGTACTTC. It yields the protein CASSRSSAGGEQYF. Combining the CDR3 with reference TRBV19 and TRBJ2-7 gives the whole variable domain DGGITQSPKYLFRKEGQNVTLSCEQNLNHDAMYWYRQDPGQGLRLIYYSQIVNDFQKGDIAEGYSVSREKKESFPLTVTSAQKNPTAFYLCASSRSSAGGEQYFGPGTRLTVT.

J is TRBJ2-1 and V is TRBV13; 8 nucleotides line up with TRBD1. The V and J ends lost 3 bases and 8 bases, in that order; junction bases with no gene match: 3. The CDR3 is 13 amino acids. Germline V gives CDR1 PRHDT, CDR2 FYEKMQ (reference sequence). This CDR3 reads CASSFLQGDEQFF. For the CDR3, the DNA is TGTGCCAGCAGCTTTTTACAGGGGGATGAGCAGTTCTTC.

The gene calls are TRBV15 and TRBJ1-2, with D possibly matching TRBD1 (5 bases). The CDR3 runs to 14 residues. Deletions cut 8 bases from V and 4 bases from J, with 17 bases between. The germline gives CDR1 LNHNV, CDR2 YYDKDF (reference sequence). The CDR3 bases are TGTGCCACCGTGAAAAGTCCAGGGCCCTATGGCTACACCTTC. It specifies CATVKSPGPYGYTF.

The CDR3 region is CASSYFRLAPDTQYF. The DNA for the CDR3 is TGTGCCAGCAGTTACTTCCGACTAGCCCCAGATACGCAGTATTTT. The chain recombines TRBV6-6 with TRBJ2-3, with 7 bases matching TRBD2. Germline V gene data show CDR1 as MNHNY and CDR2 as SVGAGI (reference sequence). The CDR3 contains 15 residues. V lost 1 base to trimming and J lost 4 bases; unmatched junction nucleotides: 5.

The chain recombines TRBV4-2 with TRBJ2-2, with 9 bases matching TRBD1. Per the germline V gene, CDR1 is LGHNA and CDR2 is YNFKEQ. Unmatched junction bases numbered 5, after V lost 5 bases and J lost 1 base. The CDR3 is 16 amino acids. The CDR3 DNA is TGTGCCAGCAGCTTGAGGACAGGGGTGAACACCGGGGAGCTGTTTTTT. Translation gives CASSLRTGVNTGELFF.

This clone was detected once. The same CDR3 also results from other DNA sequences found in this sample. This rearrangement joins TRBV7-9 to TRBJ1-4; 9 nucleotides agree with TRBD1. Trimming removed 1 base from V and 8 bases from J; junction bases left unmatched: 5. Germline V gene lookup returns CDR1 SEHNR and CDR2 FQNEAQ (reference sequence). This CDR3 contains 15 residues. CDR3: CASSLVGQGDEKLFF. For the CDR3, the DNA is TGTGCCAGCAGCTTAGTGGGACAGGGAGACGAAAAACTGTTTTTT.

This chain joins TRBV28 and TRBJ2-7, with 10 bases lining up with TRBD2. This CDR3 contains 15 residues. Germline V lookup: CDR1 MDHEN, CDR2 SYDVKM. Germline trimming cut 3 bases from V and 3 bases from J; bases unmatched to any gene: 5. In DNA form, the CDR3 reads TGTGCCAGCAGTTTGGAACTAGCGGGACTCTACGAGCAGTACTTC. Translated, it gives CASSLELAGLYEQYF.